The 21 T cell receptor beta chains given below trace back to one sample, sequenced in a study of CXCR3-negative and CXCR3-positive naive CD8 T cells. General study points: Compared with CXCR3-negative naive cells, CXCR3-positive naive cells showed more hydrophobic TRB CDR3s.

These receptors lack a known antigen. The TRB cDNA libraries were prepared by 5' RACE with UMI labels. With the 5' RACE reads reprocessed, TCRdb shows one record per CDR3 protein and no DNA. In total, the table holds about 89,000 distinct CDR3 sequences. The sequencing input was naive CXCR3+ CD8+ T cells from blood. Subset of the sample: CD45RO-CCR7+CD27+CD95- naive CD8+ T cells expressing CXCR3 (TNR3+). The receptors originated from a human donor in good health. Some clones in this sample may be carry-over from other donors' samples.

The CDR3 loop reads CSVEDSGRGYSGYTF. The genes are TRBV29-1 and TRBJ1-2; the TCRdb D gene call, TRBD1, has no DNA to confirm it. The germline CDR1 and CDR2 sequences are SQVTM and ANQGSEA. CDR3 length equals 15 residues.

The J gene is TRBJ2-6, the V gene TRBV19; lacking DNA, the TRBD1 call made by TCRdb goes unchecked. The CDR3 covers 18 residues. CDR1 and CDR2 (germline): LNHDA, SQIVND (reference sequence). CDR3 region: CASSTPGQEYSGANVLTF. The full variable domain, in which reference TRBV19 and TRBJ2-6 provide the parts outside the CDR3, is DGGITQSPKYLFRKEGQNVTLSCEQNLNHDAMYWYRQDPGQGLRLIYYSQIVNDFQKGDIAEGYSVSREKKESFPLTVTSAQKNPTAFYLCASSTPGQEYSGANVLTFGAGSRLTVL.

The rearrangement joins TRBV12-3 or TRBV12-4 to TRBJ2-7; TCRdb selects TRBD1, and the lack of DNA leaves this call unchecked. There are 13 residues in the CDR3. The chain's CDR3 is CASSLYRAYEQYF.

This chain joins TRBV7-9 and TRBJ2-2. CDR3 length: 12 residues. Per germline, CDR1 SEHNR and CDR2 FQNEAQ (reference sequence). CDR3 in amino acids: CASLVLSAELFF. The whole variable domain, filled in from reference TRBV7-9 and TRBJ2-2, reads DTGVSQNPRHKITKRGQNVTFRCDPISEHNRLYWYRQTLGQGPEFLTYFQNEAQLEKSRLLSDRFSAERPKGSFSTLEIQRTEQGDSAMYLCASLVLSAELFFGEGSRLTVL.

J is TRBJ2-1 and V is TRBV29-1. This CDR3 is 11 amino acids long. Germline CDR1 is SQVTM and CDR2 is ANQGSEA. CDR3 loop: CSVEVSNEQFF.

This sequence joins TRBV2 and TRBJ2-1; the TRBD2 assignment by TCRdb is unverifiable without DNA. Germline V gene sequence: CDR1 SNHLY, CDR2 FYNNEI. CDR3 length equals 16 residues. The chain's CDR3 is CASSDPIAGGSEEQFF.

The chain combines TRBV28 with TRBJ2-6; TCRdb's D call, TRBD2, is unchecked because there is no DNA. Germline lookup yields CDR1 MDHEN and CDR2 SYDVKM. This CDR3 contains 16 residues. CDR3 sequence reads: CASSVGEISGANVLTF.

The chain combines TRBV27 with TRBJ1-2. The CDR3 contains 15 residues. Germline V gene sequence: CDR1 MNHEY, CDR2 SMNVEV (reference sequence). CDR3 in amino acids: CASSPLTQANYGYTF.

The chain recombines TRBV5-1 with TRBJ1-5. The germline gives CDR1 SGHRS, CDR2 YFSETQ. CDR3 length: 13 amino acids. This CDR3 is CASSLGQDQPQHF.

V usage is TRBV11-2 and J usage is TRBJ2-5; TCRdb reports TRBD1, a call that lacks DNA to check it against. The CDR3 sequence is 14 residues long. In germline, CDR1 is SGHAT, CDR2 FQNNGV. CDR3 region: CASSLEVGEETQYF.

The gene calls are TRBV7-2 and TRBJ2-7. The CDR3 runs to 14 residues. Germline V gives CDR1 SGHTA, CDR2 FQGNSA. This CDR3 is CASSFGGNSYEQYF. The complete variable domain, with remaining parts taken from reference TRBV7-2 and TRBJ2-7, reads GAGVSQSPSNKVTEKGKDVELRCDPISGHTALYWYRQSLGQGLEFLIYFQGNSAPDKSGLPSDRFSAERTGGSVSTLTIQRTQQEDSAVYLCASSFGGNSYEQYFGPGTRLTVT.

Here the CDR3 reads CATSGGTGGKQETQYF. V and J are TRBV24-1 and TRBJ2-5; absent DNA, TCRdb's TRBD1 call cannot be checked. The germline V gene encodes CDR1 KGHDR and CDR2 SFDVKD. The CDR3 spans 16 residues.

This chain links TRBV7-8 with TRBJ1-6. Germline V gene lookup returns CDR1 SGHVS and CDR2 FQNEAQ. The CDR3 runs 14 residues. The CDR3 here is CASRPEGFNSPLHF.

CDR3: CASGILAAMSSYNEQFF. The rearrangement joins TRBV13 to TRBJ2-1; TCRdb designates TRBD2, a call that cannot be tested without DNA. Germline V CDR1 and CDR2: PRHDT, FYEKMQ (reference sequence). This CDR3 has 17 amino acids.

J is TRBJ2-3 and V is TRBV15; the D gene TCRdb calls, TRBD2, cannot be checked with no DNA. Germline CDR1 is LNHNV and CDR2 is YYDKDF (reference sequence). The CDR3 is 17 residues long. CDR3 sequence reads: CATSSPPGLGVTDTQYF.

The chain combines TRBV6-5 with TRBJ1-2. The CDR3 has 13 residues. Germline CDR1 and CDR2: MNHEY and SVGAGI. This CDR3 reads CASSYSTGYGYTF.

The rearrangement links TRBV28 to TRBJ1-5; TCRdb's D call of TRBD1 is untestable without DNA. This CDR3 has 15 amino acids. Germline CDR1 reads MDHEN; CDR2 reads SYDVKM. CDR3 region: CASRGADNGDQPQHF.

This rearrangement joins TRBV29-1 to TRBJ2-7; the D call of TRBD1 rests on TCRdb alone, since no DNA is present to check it. CDR3 length: 13 amino acids. Germline CDR1 SQVTM, CDR2 ANQGSEA. The CDR3 protein is CSVSLWDPYEQYF.

The rearrangement uses TRBV7-8 and TRBJ2-5; TCRdb names TRBD1, which stays unverified in the absence of DNA. The CDR3 is made up of 16 amino acids. Germline V gene sequence: CDR1 SGHVS, CDR2 FQNEAQ. CDR3: CASSLWFGDSQETQYF.

The CDR3: CASSLAGAAANEKLFF. This rearrangement joins TRBV5-1 to TRBJ1-4; the D call of TRBD1 rests on TCRdb alone, since no DNA is present to check it. The germline V gene encodes CDR1 SGHRS and CDR2 YFSETQ. The CDR3 has 16 residues. Full variable domain (remainder filled in from reference TRBV5-1 and TRBJ1-4): KAGVTQTPRYLIKTRGQQVTLSCSPISGHRSVSWYQQTPGQGLQFLFEYFSETQRNKGNFPGRFSGRQFSNSRSEMNVSTLELGDSALYLCASSLAGAAANEKLFFGSGTQLSVL.

The chain joins TRBV28 to TRBJ2-1; absent DNA, TCRdb's TRBD2 call cannot be checked. The germline V gene encodes CDR1 MDHEN and CDR2 SYDVKM. The CDR3 consists of 14 residues. CDR3 protein: CASTPGLAVNEQFF.